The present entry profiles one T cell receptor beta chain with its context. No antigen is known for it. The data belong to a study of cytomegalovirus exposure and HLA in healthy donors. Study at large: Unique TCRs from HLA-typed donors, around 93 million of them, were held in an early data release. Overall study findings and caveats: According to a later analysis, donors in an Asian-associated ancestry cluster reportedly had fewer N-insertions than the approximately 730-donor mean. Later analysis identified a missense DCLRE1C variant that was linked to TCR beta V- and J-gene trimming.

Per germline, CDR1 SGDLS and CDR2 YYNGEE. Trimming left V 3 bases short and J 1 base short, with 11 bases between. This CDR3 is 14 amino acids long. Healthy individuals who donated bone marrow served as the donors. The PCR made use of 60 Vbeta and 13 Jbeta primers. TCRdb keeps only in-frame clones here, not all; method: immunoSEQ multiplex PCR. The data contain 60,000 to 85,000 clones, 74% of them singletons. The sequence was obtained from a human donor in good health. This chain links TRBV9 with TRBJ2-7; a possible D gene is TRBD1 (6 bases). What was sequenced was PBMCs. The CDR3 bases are TGTGCCAGCAGCGCGTCGACAGGATCCTACGAGCAGTACTTC. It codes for CASSASTGSYEQYF. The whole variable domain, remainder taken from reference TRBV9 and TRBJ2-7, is DSGVTQTPKHLITATGQRVTLRCSPRSGDLSVYWYQQSLDQGLQFLIQYYNGEERAKGNILERFSAQQFPDLHSELNLSSLELGDSALYFCASSASTGSYEQYFGPGTRLTVT.